The 18 T cell receptor beta chains in this list originate from one sample, sequenced in a study of blood T cell repertoires in COVID-19. Using immunoSEQ multiplex PCR, the repertoire was profiled, and TCRdb retains in-frame clones only, with some absent. Of 200,000 or so clones in the sample, roughly 91% are singletons; the top ten hold less than 8%. Sequences were obtained from PBMCs or T cells enriched from blood (not recorded which). These receptors were collected from a man between 25 and 39 years old in a cohort exposed to, infected with or recovered from COVID-19 (not recorded which).

The chain carries TRBV18 and TRBJ1-1; D unclear. This CDR3 region has 14 residues. Germline V gives CDR1 KGHSH, CDR2 LQKENI. The V gene lost 3 bases and the J gene lost 2 bases, with 10 bases spanning the gap. The CDR3 nucleotides read TGTGCCAGCTCACCGGCCAGTTCAAACACTGAAGCTTTCTTT. Translated: CASSPASSNTEAFF.

The chain couples TRBV25-1 to TRBJ2-5; TRBD1 aligns across 7 bases. The V segment lost 6 bases and the J segment 5 bases; nucleotides outside the gene matches: 6. CDR3 length equals 13 residues. Germline assignment: CDR1 MGHDK and CDR2 SYGVNS. The CDR3 sequence is CASRRGGQETQYF. DNA for the CDR3: TGTGCCAGCAGACGAGGGGGCCAGGAGACCCAGTACTTC.

The rearrangement links TRBV11-2 to TRBJ2-5, with 14 bases fitting TRBD2. Trimming took 5 bases from V and 4 from J; bases not matched to a gene: 6. Germline CDR1 reads SGHAT; CDR2 reads FQNNGV. The CDR3 spans 16 residues. The CDR3 DNA is TGTGCCAGCAGCCTCGGGACTAGCGGGAGTCGAGAGACCCAGTACTTC. It specifies CASSLGTSGSRETQYF.

CDR3 sequence (DNA): TGTGCCAGCAGCCTAGGGGGGACTAGCGGGAGGGCCTTGGTCGGGGAGCTGTTTTTT. Translation: CASSLGGTSGRALVGELFF. V is TRBV7-3 and J is TRBJ2-2; 16 bases are a match to TRBD2. The CDR3 covers 19 residues. Germline values: CDR1 SGHTA, CDR2 FQGTGA. The V and J ends lost 5 bases and 7 bases, in that order; junction bases with no gene match: 13.

V usage is TRBV9 and J usage is TRBJ2-5, with 11 nucleotides matching TRBD2. Germline trimming cut 3 bases from V and 2 bases from J; bases unmatched to any gene: 3. Germline lookup yields CDR1 SGDLS and CDR2 YYNGEE. This CDR3 is 15 amino acids long. The CDR3 nucleotides are TGTGCCAGCAGCGGCGGGACTAGCGGACAAGAGACCCAGTACTTC. This sequence encodes CASSGGTSGQETQYF.

The rearrangement links TRBV5-4 to TRBJ2-7; 11 bases match TRBD2. V gave up 4 bases and J gave up 5 bases; unmatched junction bases: 11. This CDR3 region has 16 residues. CDR1 SGHNT and CDR2 YYREEE come from the germline V gene (reference sequence). The CDR3 DNA reads as TGTGCCAGCAGCCACTTTACTAGCGGGAGTCTCCACGAGCAGTACTTC. The encoded protein is CASSHFTSGSLHEQYF.

The chain uses TRBV28 and TRBJ2-3, with TRBD1 as a possible D gene (6 bases). Germline CDR1 and CDR2: MDHEN and SYDVKM. The CDR3 consists of 16 residues. Trimming pared 4 bases from V and 1 base from J, leaving 15 bases between. In DNA form, the CDR3 reads TGTGCCAGCAGTTCCGACCGCAGGGGCGGCACAGATACGCAGTATTTT. It specifies CASSSDRRGGTDTQYF.

The genes are TRBV6-5 and TRBJ2-7, with 8 nucleotides matching TRBD2. Trimming took 0 bases from V and 1 from J; bases not matched to a gene: 2. Per the germline V gene, CDR1 is MNHEY and CDR2 is SVGAGI. The CDR3 runs to 15 residues. CDR3: CASSYSGGRSYEQYF. The CDR3 nucleotides are TGTGCCAGCAGTTACTCAGGCGGGAGGTCCTACGAGCAGTACTTC.

The genes are TRBV9 and TRBJ1-1; possibly TRBD1 for D (6 bases). V dropped 4 bases and J dropped 1 base, with 14 bases sitting between them. CDR1 and CDR2 (germline): SGDLS, YYNGEE. CDR3 length: 15 residues. CDR3 region: CASSPPGHQNTEAFF. The DNA of the CDR3 is TGTGCCAGCAGCCCCCCGGGACATCAGAACACTGAAGCTTTCTTT.

The DNA for the CDR3 is TGTGCCAGCAGTTCCCGAGCGGTTGTTGGCTACACCTTC. Amino acid sequence: CASSSRAVVGYTF. The V gene is TRBV6-5, the J gene TRBJ1-2; no clear D gene. Germline assignment: CDR1 MNHEY and CDR2 SVGAGI. The CDR3 is 13 amino acids. Deletions cut 4 bases from V and 7 bases from J, with 13 bases between.

The chain carries TRBV28 and TRBJ1-1, with no clear D. V lost 6 bases and J 1 base, leaving 12 bases between the germline ends. CDR1 and CDR2 from the germline V gene are MDHEN and SYDVKM. The CDR3 loop spans 14 amino acids. For the CDR3, the DNA is TGTGCCAGCAGCAAACAGAGACCGAACACTGAAGCTTTCTTT. Translated, it gives CASSKQRPNTEAFF.

The genes are TRBV19 and TRBJ1-1; D unclear. This CDR3 region has 14 residues. Germline V gene sequence: CDR1 LNHDA, CDR2 SQIVND (reference sequence). V shed 5 bases and J shed 1 base, with 11 bases lying between them. The DNA of the CDR3 is TGTGCCAGTAGTTTCCGGACTGAGAACACTGAAGCTTTCTTT. Amino acid sequence: CASSFRTENTEAFF.

This sequence joins TRBV28 and TRBJ2-5; 7 bases are a match to TRBD2. V shed 2 bases and J 5 bases; nucleotides not matched to a gene: 2. Germline values: CDR1 MDHEN, CDR2 SYDVKM. CDR3 length: 13 amino acids. For the CDR3, the DNA is TGTGCCAGCAGTTTACGGCGGGGGGAGACCCAGTACTTC. It translates to CASSLRRGETQYF.

This clone was recorded once. The V gene is TRBV20-1, the J gene TRBJ2-7; tentatively, D is TRBD1 (5 bases). CDR1 DFQATT and CDR2 SNEGSKA come from the germline V gene (reference sequence). With 3 bases removed from V and 2 bases from J, the gap between germline ends came to 17 bases. The CDR3 length is 15 residues. In DNA form, the CDR3 reads TGCAGTGCTAGTACCCCGCGGCAGGGTGCCTACGAGCAGTACTTC. Its translation: CSASTPRQGAYEQYF.

The V and J genes are TRBV28 and TRBJ1-1, with 8 bases fitting TRBD1. V trimming: 6 bases; J trimming: 5 bases; junction bases outside the gene matches: 11. The CDR3 is 15 amino acids. Per germline, CDR1 MDHEN and CDR2 SYDVKM. CDR3 nucleotide sequence: TGTGCCAGCAGACACCCGGACAGGGACGGAACTGAAGCTTTCTTT. This codes for CASRHPDRDGTEAFF.

The rearrangement uses TRBV6-2 or TRBV6-3 and TRBJ2-3, with D uncertain. Germline values: CDR1 MNHEY, CDR2 SVGEGT. V was trimmed by 0 bases and J by 5 bases, leaving 9 bases between them. The CDR3 is made up of 14 amino acids. Written as DNA, the CDR3 is TGTGCCAGCAGTTACTCTCGGTTGGTAGATACGCAGTATTTT. Its protein is CASSYSRLVDTQYF.

The gene calls are TRBV28 and TRBJ2-7; 9 bases line up with TRBD2. The germline CDR1 and CDR2 sequences are MDHEN and SYDVKM. V dropped 4 bases and J dropped 0; count of bases not matched to a gene: 16. This CDR3 region has 19 residues. The CDR3 sequence is CASSYRPGVAGVFSYEQYF. In DNA, the CDR3 is TGTGCCAGCAGTTACAGACCGGGGGTAGCGGGGGTCTTCTCCTACGAGCAGTACTTC.

The V gene is TRBV7-8, the J gene TRBJ2-3; D perhaps matches TRBD1 (6 bases). This CDR3 region has 15 residues. Trimming pared 2 bases from V and 1 base from J, leaving 10 bases between. Germline CDR1 is SGHVS and CDR2 is FQNEAQ. The CDR3: CASSLRDIRTDTQYF. The CDR3 coding sequence is TGTGCCAGCAGCTTAAGGGACATCCGCACAGATACGCAGTATTTT.